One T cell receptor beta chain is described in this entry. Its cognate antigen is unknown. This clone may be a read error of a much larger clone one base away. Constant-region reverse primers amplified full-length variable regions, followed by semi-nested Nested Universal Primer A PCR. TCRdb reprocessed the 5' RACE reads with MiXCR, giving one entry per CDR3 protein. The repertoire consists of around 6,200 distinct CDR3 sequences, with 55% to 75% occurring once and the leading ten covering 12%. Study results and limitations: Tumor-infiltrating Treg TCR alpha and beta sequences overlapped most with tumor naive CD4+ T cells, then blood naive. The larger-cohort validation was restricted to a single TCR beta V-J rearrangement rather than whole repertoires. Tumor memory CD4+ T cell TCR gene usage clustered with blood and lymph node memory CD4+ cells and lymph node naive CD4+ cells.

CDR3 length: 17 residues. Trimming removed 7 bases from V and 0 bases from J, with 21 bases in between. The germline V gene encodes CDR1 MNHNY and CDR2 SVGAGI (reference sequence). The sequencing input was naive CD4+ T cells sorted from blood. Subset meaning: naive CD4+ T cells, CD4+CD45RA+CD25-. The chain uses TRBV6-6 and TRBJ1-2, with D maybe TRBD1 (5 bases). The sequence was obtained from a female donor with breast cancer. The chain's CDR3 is CASTFTRGPETNYGYTF. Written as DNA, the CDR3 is TGTGCCAGCACCTTTACGAGGGGACCAGAGACTAACTATGGCTACACCTTC.